At least ten counts were recorded for the clone carrying this T cell receptor beta chain. Its antigen is as yet unknown. The data are from a study of Graves' ophthalmopathy and Graves' hyperthyroidism. Study-level background: Peripheral blood collection took place at initial diagnosis, before any treatment.

Investigators amplified TCR beta CDR3 regions from RNA transcripts. RT-PCR in the first round used HTBI primers; a second-round multiplex PCR followed. TCRdb called the multiplex PCR reads again in MiXCR, with one record for every CDR3 protein. The sample lists 740,000 or so distinct CDR3 sequences, 40% occurring once. The germline V gene has CDR1 SEHNR and CDR2 FQNEAQ (reference sequence). The CDR3 sequence is 15 residues long. Between the trimmed V and J ends, which lost 6 bases and 3 bases, there was a span of 17 bases. Study outcomes and limitations: A 13-signature model separated ophthalmopathy from stable hyperthyroidism, just over 85% sensitivity, around 81% specificity. Most thyroid clonotypes with frequency above 0.001 were detected in blood too.

The diagnosis combined clinical symptoms, thyroxine, TRAb, thyroid ultrasound and orbital computed tomography scans. The sample consisted of peripheral blood. This clonotype originated in an adult man with Graves' ophthalmopathy. This chain links TRBV7-9 with TRBJ1-2; unclear D gene. The CDR3 loop is CASRPTGFKDYGYTF. The DNA of the CDR3 is TGTGCCAGCAGACCTACCGGGTTCAAGGACTATGGCTACACCTTC.